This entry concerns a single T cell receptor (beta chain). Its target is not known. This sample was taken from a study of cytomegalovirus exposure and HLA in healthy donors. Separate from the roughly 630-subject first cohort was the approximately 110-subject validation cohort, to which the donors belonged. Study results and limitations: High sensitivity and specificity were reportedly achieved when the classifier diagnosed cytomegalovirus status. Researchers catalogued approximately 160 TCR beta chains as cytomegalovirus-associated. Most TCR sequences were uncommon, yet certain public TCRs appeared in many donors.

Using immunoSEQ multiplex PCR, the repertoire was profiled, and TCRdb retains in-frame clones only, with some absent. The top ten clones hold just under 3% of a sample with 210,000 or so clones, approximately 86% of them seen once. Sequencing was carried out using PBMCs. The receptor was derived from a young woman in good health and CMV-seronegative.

The CDR3, as DNA: TGCGCCAGCAGCCAAGATGGACAGGAACTACGCGAGCAGTACTTC. This codes for CASSQDGQELREQYF. This chain uses TRBV4-1 with TRBJ2-7; 7 nucleotides agree with TRBD1. Germline CDR1 is MGHRA and CDR2 is YSYEKL. The junction had 8 bases not matched to a gene; V was cut back by 0 bases and J by 6 bases. This CDR3 is 15 amino acids long.